The next 7 T cell receptor beta chains were all read from a single sample in a study of shared clonotypes between healthy human individuals. Repertoires were generated with immunoSEQ multiplex PCR, while TCRdb's copy carries only in-frame clones and drops some. The table has millions of clones, just over 90% seen once; the top ten hold more than 0.12%. Sequencing used naive CD4+ T cells sorted from blood. Specified subset: CD45RA+ positively selected. The source is a man aged 18-30 years in good health.

The chain recombines TRBV5-8 with TRBJ1-3; tentatively, D is TRBD1 (6 bases). The CDR3 runs to 15 residues. Germline loops: CDR1 SGHTS, CDR2 YDEGEE. Trimming stripped 0 bases from V and 3 bases from J, with 10 bases between. In DNA form, the CDR3 reads TGTGCCAGCAGCTTGGCCGGGGGGCTTGGAAACACCATATATTTT. Protein sequence: CASSLAGGLGNTIYF.

A single count supports this clone. The chain has TRBV5-1 and TRBJ2-7; TRBD1 matches at 7 bases. This CDR3 region has 13 residues. The V gene end was trimmed by 4 bases and the J gene end by 4 bases; junction bases not matched to a gene: 5. Germline CDR1 and CDR2: SGHRS and YFSETQ. CDR3: CASSTTGAYEQYF. CDR3 nucleotide sequence: TGCGCCAGCAGCACCACAGGGGCATACGAGCAGTACTTC.

The genes are TRBV2 and TRBJ1-1; a weak D match, TRBD1 (6 bases). This CDR3 spans 17 amino acids. Germline lookup yields CDR1 SNHLY and CDR2 FYNNEI. Trimming cost V 7 bases and J 0 bases, with 21 bases left between them. CDR3: CASMYGLGQSVNTEAFF. The DNA for the CDR3 is TGTGCCAGCATGTACGGTTTAGGACAGTCAGTGAACACTGAAGCTTTCTTT.

The chain combines TRBV10-3 with TRBJ2-7; possible D gene TRBD1, 5 bases. V was clipped by 2 bases and J by 3 bases, with 11 bases between them. From germline, CDR1 is ENHRY and CDR2 SYGVKD. This CDR3 comprises 14 residues. The CDR3 loop reads CAISEAQGLYEQYF. The CDR3 DNA is TGTGCCATCAGTGAGGCTCAGGGCCTCTACGAGCAGTACTTC.

The chain employs TRBV19 and TRBJ2-5; D is perhaps TRBD2 (6 bases). Trimming removed 6 bases at V and 7 bases at J, with 18 bases between. The CDR3 runs to 14 residues. Germline V gene sequence: CDR1 LNHDA, CDR2 SQIVND (reference sequence). The CDR3 DNA reads TGTGCCAGTAGATTAGAAGGGGCGCGGGGGACCCAGTACTTC. Translated: CASRLEGARGTQYF.

The chain employs TRBV27 and TRBJ2-5; no firm D call. The CDR3 spans 15 residues. Germline lookup yields CDR1 MNHEY and CDR2 SMNVEV (reference sequence). V gave up 5 bases and J gave up 2 bases, with 15 bases separating them. DNA of the CDR3: TGTGCCAGCAGTCCCCCCGGTACTACTCAAGAGACCCAGTACTTC. Translated: CASSPPGTTQETQYF.

This clone has a single count. The chain employs TRBV5-1 and TRBJ2-3; 9 positions agree with TRBD2. Germline CDR1 SGHRS, CDR2 YFSETQ. The CDR3 consists of 15 residues. The junction had 7 bases not matched to a gene; V was cut back by 4 bases and J by 4 bases. CDR3 residues: CASSHSGGEADTQYF. CDR3 in DNA: TGCGCCAGCAGCCATAGCGGGGGAGAAGCAGATACGCAGTATTTT. Variable domain in full (rest from reference TRBV5-1 and TRBJ2-3): KAGVTQTPRYLIKTRGQQVTLSCSPISGHRSVSWYQQTPGQGLQFLFEYFSETQRNKGNFPGRFSGRQFSNSRSEMNVSTLELGDSALYLCASSHSGGEADTQYFGPGTRLTVL.